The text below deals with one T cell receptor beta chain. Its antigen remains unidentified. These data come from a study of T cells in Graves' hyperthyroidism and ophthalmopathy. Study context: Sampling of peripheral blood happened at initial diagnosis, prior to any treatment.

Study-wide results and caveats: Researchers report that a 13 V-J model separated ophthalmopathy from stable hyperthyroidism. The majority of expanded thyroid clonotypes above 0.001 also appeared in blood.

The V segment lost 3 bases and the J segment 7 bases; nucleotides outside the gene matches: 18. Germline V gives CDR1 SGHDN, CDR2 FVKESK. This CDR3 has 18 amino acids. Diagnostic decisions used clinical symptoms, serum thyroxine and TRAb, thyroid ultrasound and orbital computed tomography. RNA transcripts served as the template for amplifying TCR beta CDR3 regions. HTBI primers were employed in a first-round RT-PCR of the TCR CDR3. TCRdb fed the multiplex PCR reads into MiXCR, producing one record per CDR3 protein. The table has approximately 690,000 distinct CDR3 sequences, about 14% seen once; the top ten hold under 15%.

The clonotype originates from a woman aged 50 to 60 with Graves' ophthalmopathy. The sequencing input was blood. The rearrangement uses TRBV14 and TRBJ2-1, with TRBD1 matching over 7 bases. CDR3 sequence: CASSQHLRGLLSLNEQFF. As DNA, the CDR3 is TGTGCCAGCAGCCAGCACTTGAGGGGGCTCTTATCTCTTAATGAGCAGTTCTTC.